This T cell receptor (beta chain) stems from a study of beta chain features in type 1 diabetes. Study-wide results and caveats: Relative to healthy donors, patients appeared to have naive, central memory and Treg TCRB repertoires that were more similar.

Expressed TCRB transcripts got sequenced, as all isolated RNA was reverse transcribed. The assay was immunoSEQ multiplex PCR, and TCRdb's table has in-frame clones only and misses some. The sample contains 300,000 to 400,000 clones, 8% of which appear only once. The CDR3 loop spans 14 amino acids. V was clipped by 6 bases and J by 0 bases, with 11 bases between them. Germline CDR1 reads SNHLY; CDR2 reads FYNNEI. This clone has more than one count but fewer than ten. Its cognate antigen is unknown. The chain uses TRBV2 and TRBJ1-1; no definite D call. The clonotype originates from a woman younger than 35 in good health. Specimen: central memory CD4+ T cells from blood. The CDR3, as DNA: TGTGCCAGCAGACTAGATATCATGAACACTGAAGCTTTCTTT. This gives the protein CASRLDIMNTEAFF.